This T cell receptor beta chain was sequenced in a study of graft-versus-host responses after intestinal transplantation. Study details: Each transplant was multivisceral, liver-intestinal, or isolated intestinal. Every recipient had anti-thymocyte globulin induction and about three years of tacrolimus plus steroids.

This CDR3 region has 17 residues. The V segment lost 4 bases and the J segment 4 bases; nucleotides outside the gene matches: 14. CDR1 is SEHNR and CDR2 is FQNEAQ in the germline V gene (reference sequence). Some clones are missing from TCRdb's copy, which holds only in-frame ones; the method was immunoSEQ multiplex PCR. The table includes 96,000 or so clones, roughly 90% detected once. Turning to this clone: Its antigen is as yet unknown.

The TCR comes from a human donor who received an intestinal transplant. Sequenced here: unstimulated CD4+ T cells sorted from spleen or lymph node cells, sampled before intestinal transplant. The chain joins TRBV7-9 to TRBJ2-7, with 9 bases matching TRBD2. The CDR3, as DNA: TGTGCCAGCAGCTCGACTAGCGGACTTCTTAGGGGATACGAGCAGTACTTC. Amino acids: CASSSTSGLLRGYEQYF.